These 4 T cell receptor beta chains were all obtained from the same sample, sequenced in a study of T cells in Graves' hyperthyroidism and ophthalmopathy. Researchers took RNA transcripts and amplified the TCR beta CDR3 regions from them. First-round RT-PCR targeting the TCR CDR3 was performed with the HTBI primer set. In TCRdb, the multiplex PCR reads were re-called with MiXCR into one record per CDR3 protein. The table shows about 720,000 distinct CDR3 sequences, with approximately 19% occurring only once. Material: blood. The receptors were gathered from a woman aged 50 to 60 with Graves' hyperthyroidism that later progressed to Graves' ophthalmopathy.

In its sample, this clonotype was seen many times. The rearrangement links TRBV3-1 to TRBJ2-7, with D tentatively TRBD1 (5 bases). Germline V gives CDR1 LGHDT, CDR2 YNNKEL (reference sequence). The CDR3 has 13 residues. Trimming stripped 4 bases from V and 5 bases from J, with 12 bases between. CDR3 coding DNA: TGTGCCAGCAGCCTAAGGAGCAGGGACGAGCAGTACTTC. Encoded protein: CASSLRSRDEQYF.

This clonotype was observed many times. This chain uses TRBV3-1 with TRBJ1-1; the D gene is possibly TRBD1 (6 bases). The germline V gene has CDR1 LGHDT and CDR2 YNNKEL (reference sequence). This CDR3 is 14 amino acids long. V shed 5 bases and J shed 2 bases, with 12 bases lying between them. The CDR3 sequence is CASSGVDRNTEAFF. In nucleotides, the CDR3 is TGTGCCAGCAGCGGAGTGGACAGAAACACTGAAGCTTTCTTT.

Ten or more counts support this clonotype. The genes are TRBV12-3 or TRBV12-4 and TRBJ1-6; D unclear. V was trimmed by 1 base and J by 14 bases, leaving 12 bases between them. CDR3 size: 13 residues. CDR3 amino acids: CASSLGVVGALHF. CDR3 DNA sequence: TGTGCCAGCAGTTTAGGGGTCGTTGGGGCCCTCCACTTT.

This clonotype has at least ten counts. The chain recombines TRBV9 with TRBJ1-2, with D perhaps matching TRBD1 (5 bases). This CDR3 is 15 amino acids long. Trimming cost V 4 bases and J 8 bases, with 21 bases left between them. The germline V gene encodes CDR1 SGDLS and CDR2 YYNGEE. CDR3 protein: CASSLEGGDSQGYTF. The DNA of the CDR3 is TGTGCCAGCAGCCTAGAGGGAGGGGACTCCCAGGGCTACACCTTC.